This T cell receptor beta chain derives from a study of PD-L1 blockade in urothelial cancer. Study overall: Patients commenced atezolizumab in the mid-2010s, and it was given at 1,200 mg intravenously every 3 weeks. Between 0 and 3 prior chemotherapy regimens had been given to patients. A median of about 140,000 T cells was found in the blood samples.

The repertoire was sequenced with immunoSEQ multiplex PCR; TCRdb's copy has only in-frame clones and lacks some. This sample has tens of thousands of clones; roughly 78% occur once, and the top ten carry about 3.2%. CDR1 and CDR2 (germline): SGHTA, FQGTGA. After removal of 5 bases from V and 3 bases from J, the junction contained 1 base not matched to a gene. The CDR3 extends over 14 amino acids. All patients carried locally advanced or metastatic urothelial carcinoma. The V and J genes are TRBV7-3 and TRBJ2-3; 11 nucleotides match TRBD2. The sample here was PBMCs, taken around atezolizumab (anti-PD-L1) treatment. The source is a man between 65 and 85 years old with urothelial cancer. DNA for the CDR3: TGTGCCAGCAGCCGGACTAGCGGGACAGATACGCAGTATTTT. This sequence encodes CASSRTSGTDTQYF.